The rows below give T cell receptor beta chains drawn from one sample of a study of tumor-infiltrating lymphocytes in primary liver carcinoma. MiXCR, applied by TCRdb to the multiplex PCR reads, yields one record per CDR3 protein. Among about 320,000 distinct CDR3 sequences listed, 65% were seen once. Sample: peripheral blood. Receptor source: a man between 40 and 49 years old with primary liver carcinoma and hepatitis B virus infection. Each CDR3 is given with its conserved first and last residue. D genes are given only for firm matches. Expanded clones get a size class; other rows say once, few or many, or leave the size out.

V	D	J	size	CDR3	DNA
TRBV7-8	NA	TRBJ2-1	NA	CASSLVSYCNEQFF	TGTGCCAGCAGCTTAGTCTCGTATTGCAATGAGCAGTTCTTC
TRBV11-2	NA	TRBJ2-1	NA	CASSLVPLSYSEQFF	TGTGCCAGCAGCTTAGTCCCCCTCTCCTACAGTGAGCAGTTCTTC
TRBV5-6	NA	TRBJ2-7	NA	CASSLTSGWDTRTPYEQYF	TGTGCCAGCAGCCTAACCTCTGGATGGGACACCAGGACCCCCTACGAGCAGTACTTC
TRBV7-9	NA	TRBJ2-1	few	CASTTDPSSYNEQFF	TGTGCCAGCACCACGGATCCGAGCTCCTACAATGAGCAGTTCTTC
TRBV6-2/TRBV6-3	NA	TRBJ1-5	NA	CVSSWYNSDNQPQHF	TGTGTCAGCAGTTGGTACAATTCCGACAATCAGCCCCAGCATTTT
TRBV15	TRBD2	TRBJ2-1	NA	CATSRGGGNAYKEQFF	TGTGCCACCAGCAGAGGGGGGGGAAATGCGTACAAAGAGCAGTTCTTC
TRBV12-3/TRBV12-4	TRBD2	TRBJ2-1	many	CASSLGLAAFNEQFF	TGTGCCAGCAGTCTCGGACTAGCGGCTTTCAATGAGCAGTTCTTC
TRBV7-9	TRBD1	TRBJ1-1	NA	CASSLIQGGAFF	TGTGCCAGCAGCTTAATTCAGGGGGGAGCTTTCTTT
TRBV12-3/TRBV12-4	NA	TRBJ2-3	NA	CASRLLAVGADMQYF	TGTGCCAGCAGGCTACTTGCGGTAGGGGCAGATATGCAGTATTTT
TRBV11-1	TRBD1	TRBJ2-7	NA	CADSGDRGIDEQYF	TGTGCCGACAGCGGGGACAGGGGGATCGACGAGCAGTACTTC
TRBV6-6	TRBD1	TRBJ2-7	few	CASSVRDRGYEQYF	TGTGCCAGCAGTGTCCGGGACAGGGGCTACGAGCAGTACTTC
TRBV29-1	NA	TRBJ1-5	NA	CSVTEGQAGQPPHF	TGCAGCGTCACCGAAGGACAAGCCGGTCAGCCCCCGCATTTT
TRBV28	TRBD1	TRBJ1-5	NA	CASRSPTGENQPQHF	TGTGCCAGCCGCTCCCCCACAGGGGAGAACCAGCCCCAGCATTTT
TRBV28	TRBD1	TRBJ1-6	NA	CASITTGAYSPLHF	TGTGCCAGCATAACGACAGGGGCTTATTCACCCCTCCACTTT
TRBV29-1	TRBD2	TRBJ2-7	few	CSVGTGGEGEQYF	TGCAGCGTTGGGACGGGGGGTGAAGGCGAGCAGTACTTC
TRBV12-3/TRBV12-4	TRBD1	TRBJ2-3	many	CASSPDRATQYF	TGTGCCAGCAGTCCCGACAGGGCGACGCAGTATTTT
TRBV25-1	TRBD1	TRBJ2-1	NA	CASRGTGDIEQFF	TGTGCCAGCAGGGGGACAGGGGACATTGAGCAGTTCTTC
TRBV28	NA	TRBJ1-5	NA	CASSPRGEFRNQPQHF	TGTGCCAGCAGTCCTAGGGGGGAATTCAGAAATCAGCCCCAGCATTTT
TRBV4-1	NA	TRBJ1-1	NA	CASSQAGELRTEAIF	TGCGCCAGCAGCCAAGCAGGGGAGTTGAGGACTGAAGCTATCTTT
TRBV29-1	TRBD1	TRBJ2-1	once	CSGTGDGNNEQFF	TGCAGCGGGACAGGGGACGGGAACAATGAGCAGTTCTTC
TRBV6-2/TRBV6-3	TRBD2	TRBJ2-1	many	CASRSSGGAHNEQFF	TGTGCCAGCCGCTCTAGCGGGGGGGCACACAATGAGCAGTTCTTC
TRBV19	TRBD1	TRBJ2-2	NA	CASRRQGFTGELFF	TGTGCCAGTAGAAGACAGGGATTCACCGGGGAGCTGTTTTTT
TRBV7-9	NA	TRBJ1-2	few	CASSPDSFYGYTF	TGTGCCAGCAGCCCTGACAGCTTCTATGGCTACACCTTC
TRBV10-3	TRBD2	TRBJ2-7	few	CAISGLAGDYEQYF	TGTGCCATCAGTGGGCTAGCGGGGGACTACGAGCAGTACTTC
TRBV7-9	NA	TRBJ1-4	NA	CASSHSQTTNEKLFF	TGTGCCAGCAGCCACTCTCAGACAACTAATGAAAAACTGTTTTTT
TRBV20-1	NA	TRBJ1-2	NA	CSAPRTDYGYTF	TGCAGTGCTCCCCGGACAGACTATGGCTACACCTTC
TRBV29-1	TRBD1	TRBJ1-1	NA	CGGIRGQGNTEAFF	TGCGGCGGAATCAGGGGGCAGGGAAACACTGAAGCTTTCTTT
TRBV11-2	TRBD2	TRBJ2-7	NA	CASSLGLAGAKHYF	TGTGCCAGCAGCTTAGGACTAGCGGGAGCCAAGCACTACTTC
TRBV14	NA	TRBJ1-1	NA	CASRTTGRTEPFF	TGTGCCAGCAGAACTACAGGGCGGACTGAACCTTTCTTT
TRBV28	TRBD2	TRBJ2-1	NA	CASSSSGGTYNEQFF	TGTGCCAGCAGTAGTAGCGGGGGAACCTACAATGAGCAGTTCTTC
TRBV11-2	NA	TRBJ2-6	NA	CASRSDISGANVLTF	TGTGCCAGCAGGTCAGACATCTCTGGGGCCAACGTTCTGACTTTC
TRBV6-5	NA	TRBJ1-2	many	CASSYGRDTGYTF	TGTGCCAGCAGTTACGGGCGGGATACGGGCTACACCTTC
TRBV6-6	TRBD1	TRBJ1-2	NA	CATCGAGTGGYGYTF	TGTGCCACTTGCGGGGCCGGGACAGGAGGCTATGGCTACACCTTC
TRBV5-1	NA	TRBJ1-5	NA	CASSLWRTNQPQHF	TGCGCCAGCAGCTTGTGGCGTACTAATCAGCCCCAGCATTTT
TRBV28	NA	TRBJ2-1	NA	CASSLQRGGRAVGGNEQFF	TGTGCCAGCAGTCTCCAGCGTGGCGGAAGGGCCGTAGGGGGGAATGAGCAGTTCTTC
TRBV11-2	NA	TRBJ2-7	NA	CASGLELRYEQYF	TGTGCCAGCGGCCTAGAATTACGCTACGAGCAGTACTTC
TRBV4-1	TRBD2	TRBJ2-4	NA	CASSQEGLAGSLTKNIQYF	TGCGCCAGCAGCCAAGAAGGACTAGCGGGCTCCCTAACCAAAAACATTCAGTACTTC
TRBV4-1	NA	TRBJ2-5	NA	CASSQQGGGETQYF	TGCGCCAGCAGCCAACAAGGAGGGGGAGAGACCCAGTACTTC
TRBV12-3/TRBV12-4	NA	TRBJ1-1	NA	CASNPNLPGTPNTEAFF	TGTGCCAGCAATCCCAACCTTCCGGGGACACCGAACACTGAAGCTTTCTTT
TRBV11-2	NA	TRBJ2-3	NA	CAGSLVASRRGDTQYF	TGTGCCGGCAGCTTAGTGGCTAGCAGGAGGGGAGATACGCAGTATTTT
TRBV5-4	NA	TRBJ2-3	many	CASSPSGTDTQYF	TGTGCCAGCAGCCCTTCGGGCACAGATACGCAGTATTTT
TRBV11-2	NA	TRBJ2-3	once	CANSLERTDTQYF	TGTGCCAACAGTTTAGAGAGGACAGATACGCAGTATTTT
TRBV6-5	NA	TRBJ2-6	NA	CASSSQGGANVLTF	TGTGCCAGCAGTTCCCAGGGAGGGGCCAACGTCCTGACTTTC
TRBV5-4	NA	TRBJ1-1	NA	CASSLAVELTEAFF	TGTGCCAGCAGCTTGGCGGTGGAGCTCACTGAAGCTTTCTTT